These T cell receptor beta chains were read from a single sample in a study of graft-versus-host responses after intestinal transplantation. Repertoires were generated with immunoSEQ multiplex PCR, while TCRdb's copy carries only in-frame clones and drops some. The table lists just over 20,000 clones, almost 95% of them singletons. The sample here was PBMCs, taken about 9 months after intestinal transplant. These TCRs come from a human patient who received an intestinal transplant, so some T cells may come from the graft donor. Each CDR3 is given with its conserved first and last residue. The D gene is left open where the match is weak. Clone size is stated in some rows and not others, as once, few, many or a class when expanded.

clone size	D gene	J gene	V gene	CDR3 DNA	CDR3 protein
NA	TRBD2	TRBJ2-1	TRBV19	TGTGCCAGTAAGGCTGGGACTAGCGGGAAGAGGAATGAGCAGTTCTTC	CASKAGTSGKRNEQFF
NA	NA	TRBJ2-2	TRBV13	TGTGCCAGCAGCTTTTCAGGGAGTCCCCCGAACACCGGGGAGCTGTTTTTT	CASSFSGSPPNTGELFF
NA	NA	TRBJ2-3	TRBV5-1	TGCGCCAGCGTCAGGGGGGAGCTTGGGACAGATACGCAGTATTTT	CASVRGELGTDTQYF
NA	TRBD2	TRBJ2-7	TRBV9	TGTGCCAGCAGCGCCGTAGGGGACGGACTAGCGGGAGACGAGCAGTACTTC	CASSAVGDGLAGDEQYF
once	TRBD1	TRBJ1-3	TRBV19	TGTGCCAGTAGTGCTGCCCGACAGGGGTATGGAAACACCATATATTTT	CASSAARQGYGNTIYF
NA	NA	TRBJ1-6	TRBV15	TGTGCCACCAGCAGAGCCCGGGGAACAGCCTATAATTCACCCCTCCACTTT	CATSRARGTAYNSPLHF
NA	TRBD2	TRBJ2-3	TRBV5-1	TGCGCCAGCCGTGTGCGGGAGCTGGCAGATACGCAGTATTTT	CASRVRELADTQYF
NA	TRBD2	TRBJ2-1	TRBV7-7	TGTGCCAGCAGCCCCGCTAGCGGGAGTTCCTACAATGAGCAGTTCTTC	CASSPASGSSYNEQFF
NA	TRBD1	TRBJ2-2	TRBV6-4	TGTGCCAGCAGTGACTCGAGGTCCGGGACAGAGAACACCGGGGAGCTGTTTTTT	CASSDSRSGTENTGELFF
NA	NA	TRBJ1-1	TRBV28	TGTGCCAGCAGTTTCCCCTTGATGGACAGAATGAACACTGAAGCTTTCTTT	CASSFPLMDRMNTEAFF
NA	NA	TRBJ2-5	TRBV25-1	TGTGCCAGCAGTGACCCCCTTAGAGGGAGAGAGACCCAGTACTTC	CASSDPLRGRETQYF
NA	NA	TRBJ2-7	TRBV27	TGTGCCAGCAGGCAACAGGGTGGCGAGCAGTACTTC	CASRQQGGEQYF
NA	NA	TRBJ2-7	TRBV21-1	TGTGCCAGCAGCTTAGTAACTAGCGGCAACTACGAGCAGTACTTC	CASSLVTSGNYEQYF
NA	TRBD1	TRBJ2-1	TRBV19	TGTGCCAGTAGTATAGAACAGGGGTATGGCTACAATGAGCAGTTCTTC	CASSIEQGYGYNEQFF
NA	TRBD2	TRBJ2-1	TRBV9	TGTGCCAGCAGCGTACGACTAGCGGGAGGGCAAGGGGGTGAGCAGTTCTTC	CASSVRLAGGQGGEQFF
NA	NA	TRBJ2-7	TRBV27	TGTGCCAGCAGTTTAAGGGGACCCTACGAGCAGTACTTC	CASSLRGPYEQYF
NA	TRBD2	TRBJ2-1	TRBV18	TGTGCCAGCTCACGGACTAGCGCGCACAAACACAATGAGCAGTTCTTC	CASSRTSAHKHNEQFF
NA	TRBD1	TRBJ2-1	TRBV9	TGTGCCAGCAGCCCCCGTCCCGGGACAGGGAATGAGCAGTTCTTC	CASSPRPGTGNEQFF
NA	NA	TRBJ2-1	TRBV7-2	TGTGCCAGCAGCTCTAGCGTGGGTGTAATTGGGGAGCAGTTCTTC	CASSSSVGVIGEQFF
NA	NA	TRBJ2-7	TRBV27	TGTGCCAGCAGTTCCCCCCGGGTAGGGGCCAGAACCTACGAGCAGTACTTC	CASSSPRVGARTYEQYF
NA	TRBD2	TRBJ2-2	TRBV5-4	TGTGCCAGCAGCTTGGGACTAGCGGGGGCGAACACCGGGGAGCTGTTTTTT	CASSLGLAGANTGELFF